This paragraph reports one T cell receptor beta chain. Per the authors' pipeline: Estimation of nucleated cell counts relied on the amplification of reference gene primers. Measured with immunoSEQ multiplex PCR; TCRdb has only the in-frame clones, and not every one. That table furnishes V, J and clone size, whereas the DNA furnished D and trimming. Among 120,000 to 150,000 clones listed, 85% were seen once. CDR3 size: 14 residues. Losses at the gene ends were 7 bases for V and 1 base for J; bases not matched to a gene: 6. In germline, CDR1 is MDHEN, CDR2 SYDVKM. This sample is part of a study of blood T cell repertoires in COVID-19. Turning to the study itself: The samples span acute and convalescent COVID-19 from the United States, Italy and Spain. The analysed material was cDNA or gDNA that came from T cells, B-cell-depleted T cells, or PBMCs.

This TCR came from a woman in her thirties or forties with active or convalescent COVID-19. The V and J genes are TRBV28 and TRBJ2-7; 8 nucleotides agree with TRBD1. Sequenced input: peripheral blood. In nucleotides, the CDR3 is TGTGCCAGCACTCCAGGGGGCTCATCCTACGAGCAGTACTTC. Translating it yields CASTPGGSSYEQYF.